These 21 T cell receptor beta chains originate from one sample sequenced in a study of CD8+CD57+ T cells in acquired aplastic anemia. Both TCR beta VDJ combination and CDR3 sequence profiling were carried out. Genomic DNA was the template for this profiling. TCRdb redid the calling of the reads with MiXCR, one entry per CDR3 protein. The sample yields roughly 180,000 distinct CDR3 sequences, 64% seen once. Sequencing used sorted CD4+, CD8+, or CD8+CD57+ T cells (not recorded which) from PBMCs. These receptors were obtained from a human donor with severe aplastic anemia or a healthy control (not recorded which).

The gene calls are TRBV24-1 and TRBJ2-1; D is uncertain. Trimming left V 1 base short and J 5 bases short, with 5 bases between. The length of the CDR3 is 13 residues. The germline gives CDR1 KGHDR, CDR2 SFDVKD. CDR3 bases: TGTGCCACCAGTGATTTCGCCGACAATGAGCAGTTCTTC. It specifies CATSDFADNEQFF.

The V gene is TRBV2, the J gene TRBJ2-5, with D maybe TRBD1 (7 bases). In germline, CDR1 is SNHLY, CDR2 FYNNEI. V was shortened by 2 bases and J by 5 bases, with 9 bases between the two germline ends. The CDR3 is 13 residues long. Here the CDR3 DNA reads TGTGCCAGCAGTGAACAGGGGGGCGAGACCCAGTACTTC. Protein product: CASSEQGGETQYF.

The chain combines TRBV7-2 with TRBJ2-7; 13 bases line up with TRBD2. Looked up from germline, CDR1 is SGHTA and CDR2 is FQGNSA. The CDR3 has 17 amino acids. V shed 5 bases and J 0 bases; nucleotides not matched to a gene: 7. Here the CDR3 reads CASSRTSGGSDSYEQYF. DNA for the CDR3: TGTGCCAGCAGCAGGACTAGCGGGGGCTCTGACTCCTACGAGCAGTACTTC.

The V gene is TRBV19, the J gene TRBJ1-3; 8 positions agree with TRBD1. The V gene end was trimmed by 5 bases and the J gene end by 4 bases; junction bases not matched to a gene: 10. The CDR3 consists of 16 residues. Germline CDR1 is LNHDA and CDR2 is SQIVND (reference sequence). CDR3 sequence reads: CASSPTGQGAGNTIYF. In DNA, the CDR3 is TGTGCCAGTAGTCCTACCGGACAGGGAGCAGGAAACACCATATATTTT.

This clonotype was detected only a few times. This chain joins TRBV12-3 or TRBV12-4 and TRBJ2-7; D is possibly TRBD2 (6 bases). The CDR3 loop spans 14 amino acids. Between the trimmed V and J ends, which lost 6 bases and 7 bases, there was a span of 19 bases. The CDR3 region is CASSGRTTSGEQYF. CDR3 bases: TGTGCCAGCAGCGGAAGGACTACCTCTGGGGAGCAGTACTTC.

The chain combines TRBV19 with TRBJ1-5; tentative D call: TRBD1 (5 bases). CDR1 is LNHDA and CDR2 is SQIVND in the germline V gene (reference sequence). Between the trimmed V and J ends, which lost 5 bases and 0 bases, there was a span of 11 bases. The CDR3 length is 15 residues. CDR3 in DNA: TGTGCCAGTAGTCCCGACAGCCATAGCAATCAGCCCCAGCATTTT. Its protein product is CASSPDSHSNQPQHF.

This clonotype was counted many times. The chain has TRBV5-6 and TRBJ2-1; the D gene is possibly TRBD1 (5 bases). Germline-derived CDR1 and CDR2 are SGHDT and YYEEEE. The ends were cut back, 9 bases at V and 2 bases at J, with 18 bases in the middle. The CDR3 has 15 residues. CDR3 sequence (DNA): TGTGCCACCGGCCAGGGCAGTCCCCCCTACAATGAGCAGTTCTTC. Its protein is CATGQGSPPYNEQFF.

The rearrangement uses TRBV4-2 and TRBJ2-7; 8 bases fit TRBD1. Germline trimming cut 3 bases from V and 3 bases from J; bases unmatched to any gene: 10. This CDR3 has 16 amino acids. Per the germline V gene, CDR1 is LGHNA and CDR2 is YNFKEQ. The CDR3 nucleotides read TGTGCCAGCAGCCACCCGACCGGGACAGGAGACTACGAGCAGTACTTC. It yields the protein CASSHPTGTGDYEQYF.

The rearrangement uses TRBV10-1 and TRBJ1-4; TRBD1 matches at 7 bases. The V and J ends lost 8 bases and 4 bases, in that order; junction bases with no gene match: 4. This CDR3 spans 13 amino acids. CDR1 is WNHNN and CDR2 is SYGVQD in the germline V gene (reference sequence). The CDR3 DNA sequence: TGCGCCAGCCAGAGGGACAGTAATGAAAAACTGTTTTTT. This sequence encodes CASQRDSNEKLFF.

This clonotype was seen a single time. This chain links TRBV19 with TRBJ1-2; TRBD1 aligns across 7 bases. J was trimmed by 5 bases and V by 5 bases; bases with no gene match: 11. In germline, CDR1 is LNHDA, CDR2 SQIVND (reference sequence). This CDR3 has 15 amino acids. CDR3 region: CASSGRDSPVYGYTF. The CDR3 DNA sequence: TGTGCCAGTAGTGGAAGGGACAGCCCTGTATATGGCTACACCTTC.

The CDR3 loop is CSATVQLAGYEQYF. DNA for the CDR3: TGCAGTGCTACCGTCCAACTAGCGGGGTACGAGCAGTACTTC. The chain joins TRBV20-1 to TRBJ2-7; TRBD2 agrees at 10 bases. V lost 4 bases, J lost 4 bases, and 7 bases stayed unmatched. The length of the CDR3 is 14 residues. Germline CDR1 reads DFQATT; CDR2 reads SNEGSKA (reference sequence).

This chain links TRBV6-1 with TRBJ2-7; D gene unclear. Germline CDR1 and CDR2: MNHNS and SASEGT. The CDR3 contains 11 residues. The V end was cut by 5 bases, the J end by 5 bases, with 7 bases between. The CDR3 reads CASSRRDEQYF. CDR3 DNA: TGTGCCAGCAGTCGTAGGGACGAGCAGTACTTC.

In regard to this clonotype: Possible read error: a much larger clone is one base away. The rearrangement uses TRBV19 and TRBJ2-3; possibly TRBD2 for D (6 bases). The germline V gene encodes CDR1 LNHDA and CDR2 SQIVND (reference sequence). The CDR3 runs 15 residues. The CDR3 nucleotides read TGTGTCAGTAGTATTCGCGGGGCCCGCACAGATACGCAGTATTTT. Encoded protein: CVSSIRGARTDTQYF.

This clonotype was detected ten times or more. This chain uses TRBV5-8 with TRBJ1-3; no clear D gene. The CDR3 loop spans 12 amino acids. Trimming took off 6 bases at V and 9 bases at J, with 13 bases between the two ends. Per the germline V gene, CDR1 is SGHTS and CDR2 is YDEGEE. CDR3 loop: CASIPYQVTIYF. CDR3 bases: TGTGCCAGCATCCCGTATCAGGTCACCATATATTTT.

DNA of the CDR3: TGCAGTGCTTGGACAGAGACCTATGGCTACACCTTC. This translates into CSAWTETYGYTF. The chain joins TRBV20-1 to TRBJ1-2; D might be TRBD1 (6 bases). This CDR3 spans 12 amino acids. The germline V gene encodes CDR1 DFQATT and CDR2 SNEGSKA (reference sequence). The V and J ends lost 5 bases and 4 bases respectively, with 11 bases between them.

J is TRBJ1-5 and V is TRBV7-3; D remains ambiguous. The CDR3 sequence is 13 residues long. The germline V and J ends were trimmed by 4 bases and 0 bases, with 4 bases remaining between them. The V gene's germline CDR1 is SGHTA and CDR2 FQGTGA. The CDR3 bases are TGTGCCAGCAGCTACGATAGCAATCAGCCCCAGCATTTT. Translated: CASSYDSNQPQHF.

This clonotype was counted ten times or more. The CDR3 nucleotides read TGTGCCAGCAGCTTGTGGACAGGGGGAGGTATCAACGAGCAGTACTTC. Translating gives CASSLWTGGGINEQYF. This sequence joins TRBV9 and TRBJ2-7; 10 nucleotides align to TRBD1. Germline loops: CDR1 SGDLS, CDR2 YYNGEE. The length of the CDR3 is 16 residues. V gave up 4 bases and J gave up 5 bases; unmatched junction bases: 12.

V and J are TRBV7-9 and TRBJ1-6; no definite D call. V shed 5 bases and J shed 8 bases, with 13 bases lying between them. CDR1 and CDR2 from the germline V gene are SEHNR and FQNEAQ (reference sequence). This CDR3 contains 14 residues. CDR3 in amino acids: CASSPGRLDSPLHF. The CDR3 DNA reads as TGTGCCAGCAGCCCCGGGAGGCTGGATTCACCCCTCCACTTT.

CDR3 loop: CSASSNNSPLHF. The DNA for the CDR3 is TGCAGTGCTAGTAGCAATAATTCACCCCTCCACTTT. This chain connects TRBV20-1 to TRBJ1-6; D is unclear. Trimming shortened V by 3 bases and J by 5 bases, and 5 bases separated the two germline ends. CDR1 and CDR2 (germline): DFQATT, SNEGSKA (reference sequence). The CDR3 length is 12 residues.

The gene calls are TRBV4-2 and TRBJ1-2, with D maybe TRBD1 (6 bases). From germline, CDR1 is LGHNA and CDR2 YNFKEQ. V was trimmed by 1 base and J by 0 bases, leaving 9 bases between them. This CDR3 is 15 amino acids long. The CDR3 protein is CASSQGAGANYGYTF. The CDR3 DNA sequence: TGTGCCAGCAGCCAAGGCGCAGGGGCTAACTATGGCTACACCTTC.

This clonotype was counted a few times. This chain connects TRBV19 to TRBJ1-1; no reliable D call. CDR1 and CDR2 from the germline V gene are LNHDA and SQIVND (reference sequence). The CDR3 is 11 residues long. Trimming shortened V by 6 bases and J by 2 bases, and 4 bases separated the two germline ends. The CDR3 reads CASRQNTEAFF. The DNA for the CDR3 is TGTGCCAGTAGACAAAACACTGAAGCTTTCTTT. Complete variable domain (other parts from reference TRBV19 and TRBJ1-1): DGGITQSPKYLFRKEGQNVTLSCEQNLNHDAMYWYRQDPGQGLRLIYYSQIVNDFQKGDIAEGYSVSREKKESFPLTVTSAQKNPTAFYLCASRQNTEAFFGQGTRLTVV.